These 14 T cell receptor beta chains were all obtained from the same sample, sequenced in a study of radiotherapy plus CTLA-4 blockade in lung cancer. Some clones are missing from TCRdb's copy, which holds only in-frame ones; the method was immunoSEQ multiplex PCR. The repertoire holds about 80,000 clones, with roughly 79% as singletons. Sequences were derived from peripheral blood, sampled from a patient treated with radiotherapy plus ipilimumab. Receptors were obtained from a human donor with non-small cell lung cancer whose response to radiotherapy plus ipilimumab could not be evaluated. Some clones in this sample may be carry-over from other donors' samples.

The chain joins TRBV5-5 to TRBJ1-4; weak D call: TRBD1 (6 bases). Germline V CDR1 and CDR2: SGHKS, YYEKEE (reference sequence). V was cut by 2 bases and J by 4 bases, with 12 bases left in between. The CDR3 covers 15 residues. The CDR3 region is CASSLRTDHNEKLFF. The CDR3 region has the DNA TGTGCCAGCAGCTTACGGACAGACCATAATGAAAAACTGTTTTTT.

The chain combines TRBV5-4 with TRBJ1-2; tentative D call: TRBD1 (5 bases). Trimming removed 4 bases from V and 9 bases from J, with 10 bases in between. The CDR3 covers 11 residues. The germline V gene has CDR1 SGHNT and CDR2 YYREEE (reference sequence). As DNA, the CDR3 is TGTGCCAGCAGCGGGGGAGGGAGCTACACCTTC. This sequence encodes CASSGGGSYTF.

The CDR3 region is CASSLAWPTEAFF. As DNA, the CDR3 is TGCGCCAGCAGCCTTGCCTGGCCCACTGAAGCTTTCTTT. The chain is built from TRBV4-1 and TRBJ1-1, with D uncertain. Germline-derived CDR1 and CDR2 are MGHRA and YSYEKL. V was shortened by 4 bases and J by 4 bases, with 10 bases between the two germline ends. The CDR3 contains 13 residues.

This clone was picked up one time. V usage is TRBV18 and J usage is TRBJ1-1, with 7 bases lining up with TRBD1. This CDR3 is 15 amino acids long. Germline trimming cut 3 bases from V and 7 bases from J; bases unmatched to any gene: 11. Looked up from germline, CDR1 is KGHSH and CDR2 is LQKENI. CDR3 in amino acids: CASSPSRTGLSEAFF. As DNA, the CDR3 is TGTGCCAGCTCACCTTCTCGGACAGGATTGAGTGAAGCTTTCTTT. Filled out from reference TRBV18 and TRBJ1-1, the complete variable domain reads NAGVMQNPRHLVRRRGQEARLRCSPMKGHSHVYWYRQLPEEGLKFMVYLQKENIIDESGMPKERFSAEFPKEGPSILRIQQVVRGDSAAYFCASSPSRTGLSEAFFGQGTRLTVV.

The genes are TRBV7-3 and TRBJ1-1, with TRBD1 identical over 7 bases. The germline CDR1 and CDR2 sequences are SGHTA and FQGTGA. The CDR3 runs 14 residues. Unmatched junction bases numbered 8, after V lost 5 bases and J lost 5 bases. CDR3 sequence reads: CASSPDRVWTEAFF. In nucleotides, the CDR3 is TGTGCCAGCAGCCCTGACAGGGTTTGGACTGAAGCTTTCTTT.

This clone was detected only once. As the CDR3 is not closed by the conserved phenylalanine or tryptophan, this likely results from a read error. The rearrangement joins TRBV15 to TRBJ1-5, with D tentatively TRBD1 (6 bases). The V gene lost 1 base and the J gene lost 3 bases, with 13 bases spanning the gap. The V gene's germline CDR1 is LNHNV and CDR2 YYDKDF (reference sequence). This CDR3 contains 16 residues. The DNA for the CDR3 is TGTGCCACCAGCAGAGTCGGCAGGGGATCCAATCAGCCCCAGCATCTT. Its protein is CATSRVGRGSNQPQHL.

This chain uses TRBV6-4 with TRBJ2-3; D unclear. V was shortened by 4 bases and J by 2 bases, with 13 bases between the two germline ends. From germline, CDR1 is MRHNA and CDR2 SNTAGT. CDR3 length: 15 residues. Here the CDR3 DNA reads TGTGCCAGCAGTGTAGAACCCTCCTTCACAGATACGCAGTATTTT. Residues: CASSVEPSFTDTQYF.

This clone was seen a few times. V and J are TRBV9 and TRBJ1-2, with 7 bases fitting TRBD1. This CDR3 has 15 amino acids. The germline gives CDR1 SGDLS, CDR2 YYNGEE. Trimming removed 0 bases from V and 8 bases from J; junction bases left unmatched: 10. The CDR3 coding sequence is TGTGCCAGCAGCGTAGTAGGGGGCGGTAGAGGGGGCTACACCTTC. Protein: CASSVVGGGRGGYTF.

This chain joins TRBV18 and TRBJ2-7; 14 positions agree with TRBD2. The CDR3 is 18 amino acids. With V trimmed by 3 bases and J by 0 bases, 7 bases remained unmatched. Per germline, CDR1 KGHSH and CDR2 LQKENI. CDR3 in amino acids: CASSPTSGGALLSYEQYF. The CDR3 bases are TGTGCCAGCTCACCGACTAGCGGGGGGGCCTTACTCTCCTACGAGCAGTACTTC. Full variable domain (remainder filled in from reference TRBV18 and TRBJ2-7): NAGVMQNPRHLVRRRGQEARLRCSPMKGHSHVYWYRQLPEEGLKFMVYLQKENIIDESGMPKERFSAEFPKEGPSILRIQQVVRGDSAAYFCASSPTSGGALLSYEQYFGPGTRLTVT.

This chain joins TRBV5-6 and TRBJ2-5; a weak D match, TRBD2 (6 bases). V was clipped by 4 bases and J by 1 base, with 20 bases between them. The CDR3 runs to 17 residues. Germline V gene sequence: CDR1 SGHDT, CDR2 YYEEEE. CDR3 nucleotides: TGTGCCAGCAGCCGGGCCCAGGGCGGGAAGATCCAAGAGACCCAGTACTTC. It specifies CASSRAQGGKIQETQYF.

The chain carries TRBV15 and TRBJ1-2, with D uncertain. The CDR3 is 14 residues long. The V gene's germline CDR1 is LNHNV and CDR2 YYDKDF (reference sequence). V lost 5 bases and J 4 bases, leaving 14 bases between the germline ends. CDR3 loop: CATSHGRRGYGYTF. In nucleotides, the CDR3 is TGTGCCACCAGCCACGGCCGGCGCGGCTATGGCTACACCTTC.

The chain has TRBV2 and TRBJ2-7; D is possibly TRBD1 (6 bases). CDR1 is SNHLY and CDR2 is FYNNEI in the germline V gene. The CDR3 spans 12 residues. V dropped 6 bases and J dropped 2 bases, with 8 bases sitting between them. CDR3 in amino acids: CASRTGTYEQYF. DNA for the CDR3: TGTGCCAGCAGGACAGGAACCTACGAGCAGTACTTC.

The J gene is TRBJ2-2, the V gene TRBV5-4; TRBD2 agrees at 8 bases. The CDR3 covers 15 residues. Germline CDR1 reads SGHNT; CDR2 reads YYREEE (reference sequence). V gave up 4 bases and J gave up 7 bases; unmatched junction bases: 9. The CDR3 region has the DNA TGTGCCAGCAGCCCGGCGGGGGGCTGGAACGGGGAGCTGTTTTTT. This encodes CASSPAGGWNGELFF.

The chain uses TRBV13 and TRBJ2-7; weak D call: TRBD1 (6 bases). Deletions cut 4 bases from V and 2 bases from J, with 15 bases between. The CDR3 length is 15 residues. Germline V gene lookup returns CDR1 PRHDT and CDR2 FYEKMQ (reference sequence). CDR3 sequence: CASSSQGQTTYEQYF. CDR3 in DNA: TGTGCCAGCAGCTCTCAGGGGCAGACCACCTACGAGCAGTACTTC.